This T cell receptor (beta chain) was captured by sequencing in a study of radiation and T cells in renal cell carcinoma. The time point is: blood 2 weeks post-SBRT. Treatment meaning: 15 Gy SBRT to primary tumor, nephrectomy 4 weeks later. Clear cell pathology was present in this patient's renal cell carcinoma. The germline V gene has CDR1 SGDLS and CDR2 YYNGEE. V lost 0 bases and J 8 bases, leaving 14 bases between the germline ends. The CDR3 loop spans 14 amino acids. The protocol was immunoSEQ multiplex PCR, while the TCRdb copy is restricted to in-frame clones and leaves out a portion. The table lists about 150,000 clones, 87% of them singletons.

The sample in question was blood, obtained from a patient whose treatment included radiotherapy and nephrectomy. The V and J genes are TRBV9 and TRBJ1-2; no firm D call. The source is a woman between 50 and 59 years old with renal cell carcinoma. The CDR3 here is CASSVDVTLSGYTF. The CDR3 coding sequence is TGTGCCAGCAGCGTAGATGTGACTCTAAGCGGCTACACCTTC.